A single sample is the source of the 30 T cell receptor beta chains below, sequenced in a study of molecular identifiers for immune sequencing clone quantification. In TCRdb, the PCR reads were re-called with MiXCR into one record per CDR3 protein. The profile shows 97,000 or so distinct CDR3 sequences, 35% of them singletons. Sequenced material: naive CD8+ T cells from blood, with Jurkat cell RNA spiked in. Subset given: FACS-sorted CD8+CD4-CCR7+CD45RA+ naive T cells. The receptors derive from a human donor in good health. Some libraries in this study had Jurkat cell RNA spiked in.

This clonotype was recorded only once. Since a much larger clone is just one base distant, this may be a read error. As the CDR3 is not closed by the conserved phenylalanine or tryptophan, this likely results from a read error. The gene calls are TRBV5-1 and TRBJ2-5; 10 bases line up with TRBD2. From germline, CDR1 is SGHRS and CDR2 YFSETQ. The CDR3 is 15 amino acids. Trimming at V came to 1 base and at J to 3 bases, leaving 3 bases not matched to a gene. The CDR3 DNA reads as TGCGCCAGCAGCTTGTCCCTAGCGGGAGAAGAGACCCAGTACTAC. Protein: CASSLSLAGEETQYY.

The sample holds many counts of this clonotype. The junction shows a germline mismatch at one end, possibly a read error. V is TRBV7-6 and J is TRBJ2-3; possibly TRBD1 or TRBD2 for D (7 bases each). There are 15 residues in the CDR3. Germline V gene lookup returns CDR1 SGHVS and CDR2 FNYEAQ. The CDR3 loop is CASTLLSGGADTQYF. DNA for the CDR3: TGTGCCAGCACCTTACTGTCAGGGGGGGCAGATACGCAGTATTTT.

This clonotype was seen more than once but under ten times. The chain combines TRBV29-1 with TRBJ2-7, with 7 bases fitting TRBD1. Germline values: CDR1 SQVTM, CDR2 ANQGSEA. The trim removed 5 bases at V and 6 bases at J, leaving 10 bases unmatched. The CDR3 runs to 13 residues. The CDR3 sequence: CSVYGTGEFEQYF. The CDR3 region has the DNA TGCAGCGTTTACGGTACAGGGGAATTCGAGCAGTACTTC.

This clonotype has at least ten counts. DNA for the CDR3: TGTGCCAGCAGCCTCCCCGAATACCAAGAGACCCAGTACTTC. Protein product: CASSLPEYQETQYF. This chain uses TRBV7-2 with TRBJ2-5, with D unclear. V lost 5 bases, J lost 0 bases, and 10 bases lay in between. The CDR3 runs to 14 residues. Germline V gene lookup returns CDR1 SGHTA and CDR2 FQGNSA. The full variable domain, in which reference TRBV7-2 and TRBJ2-5 provide the parts outside the CDR3, is GAGVSQSPSNKVTEKGKDVELRCDPISGHTALYWYRQSLGQGLEFLIYFQGNSAPDKSGLPSDRFSAERTGGSVSTLTIQRTQQEDSAVYLCASSLPEYQETQYFGPGTRLLVL.

This clonotype was detected once. This may be a read error, as it is one base from a much larger clone. This sequence joins TRBV24-1 and TRBJ2-2; 8 bases are shared with TRBD2. CDR1 is KGHDR and CDR2 is SFDVKD in the germline V gene. CDR3 length: 15 residues. Here the CDR3 reads CATSPGLGNTGELVF. The CDR3 DNA reads as TGTGCCACCTCGCCGGGACTAGGGAACACCGGGGAGCTGGTTTTT.

This clonotype has a handful of counts. This chain connects TRBV28 to TRBJ2-7; 10 bases are shared with TRBD2. CDR3 length equals 14 residues. Germline-derived CDR1 and CDR2 are MDHEN and SYDVKM. The trim removed 10 bases at V and 4 bases at J, leaving 10 bases unmatched. The CDR3 reads CATLSSGSWYEQYF. CDR3 DNA: TGTGCCACCTTGTCTAGCGGGAGTTGGTACGAGCAGTACTTC.

This clonotype was recorded many times. The chain recombines TRBV29-1 with TRBJ1-2; D may be TRBD1 (6 bases). Per germline, CDR1 SQVTM and CDR2 ANQGSEA. V was clipped by 4 bases and J by 4 bases, with 10 bases between them. The CDR3 length is 12 residues. CDR3 sequence (DNA): TGCAGCGTTGTCGGACAGTCCTATGGCTACACCTTC. Translating gives CSVVGQSYGYTF.

The count of this clonotype is one. A read error may be the cause here, since a much bigger clone is one base away. The rearrangement uses TRBV28 and TRBJ2-3; D perhaps matches TRBD2 (5 bases). The CDR3 runs to 15 residues. Germline V gives CDR1 MDHEN, CDR2 SYDVKM. CDR3 DNA sequence: TGTGCCAGCAGTTTAATCGGGGAATACACAGCTACGCAGTATTTT. The encoded protein is CASSLIGEYTATQYF.

Comments on this clonotype: A clone one base away is much larger, so this may be a read error. V usage is TRBV2 and J usage is TRBJ2-7; tentatively, D is TRBD1 (6 bases). The CDR3 has 12 residues. Germline V gene sequence: CDR1 SNHLY, CDR2 FYNNEI. Here the CDR3 reads CAHDRSPYELYF. Written as DNA, the CDR3 is TGTGCCCATGACAGGAGTCCCTACGAGCTGTACTTC.

The chain links TRBV19 to TRBJ2-7; possible D gene TRBD1, 6 bases. V was pared by 6 bases and J by 0 bases, with 12 bases between. Germline CDR1 is LNHDA and CDR2 is SQIVND (reference sequence). The CDR3 contains 14 residues. The CDR3 nucleotides read TGTGCCAGTAGATCAACAGGGAGCTCCTACGAGCAGTACTTC. Translated, it gives CASRSTGSSYEQYF.

With respect to this clonotype: A much larger clone is a single base away; this may be a read error. V is TRBV5-4 and J is TRBJ2-3; TRBD2 agrees at 10 bases. CDR3 length: 17 amino acids. Germline CDR1 and CDR2: SGHNT and YYREEE (reference sequence). CDR3 in DNA: TGTGCCTGCAGCCTTAGGACTCTAGCGGGAGCCACAGATACGCAGTATTTT. It encodes CACSLRTLAGATDTQYF.

Ten or more counts support this clonotype. The J gene is TRBJ2-7, the V gene TRBV12-3 or TRBV12-4; 7 nucleotides align to TRBD1. Unmatched junction bases numbered 12, after V lost 5 bases and J lost 5 bases. The CDR3 sequence is 15 residues long. CDR3 protein: CASSLTGTASNEQYF. In DNA form, the CDR3 reads TGTGCCAGCAGTCTCACCGGGACAGCTAGCAACGAGCAGTACTTC.

A few counts support this clonotype. V usage is TRBV2 and J usage is TRBJ2-3; 14 nucleotides agree with TRBD2. The ends lost 10 bases at V and 1 base at J; junction bases unmatched: 4. CDR1 and CDR2 (germline): SNHLY, FYNNEI. The CDR3 extends over 15 amino acids. As DNA, the CDR3 is TGTGCCAAGTCGACTAGCGGGAGGGGCACAGATACGCAGTATTTT. It yields the protein CAKSTSGRGTDTQYF.

This clonotype was seen at least ten times. The chain recombines TRBV11-2 with TRBJ2-4, with 10 nucleotides matching TRBD1. The V gene end was trimmed by 2 bases and the J gene end by 2 bases; junction bases not matched to a gene: 3. The germline V gene encodes CDR1 SGHAT and CDR2 FQNNGV. This CDR3 has 16 amino acids. The CDR3 here is CASSLWTGGPKNIQYF. The CDR3 DNA follows: TGTGCCAGCAGCTTATGGACAGGGGGACCCAAAAACATTCAGTACTTC.

The table lists this clonotype with many counts. The V gene is TRBV5-1, the J gene TRBJ2-7, with D perhaps matching TRBD1 (6 bases). Germline lookup yields CDR1 SGHRS and CDR2 YFSETQ. V lost 5 bases and J 0 bases, leaving 6 bases between the germline ends. The CDR3 totals 12 residues. CDR3 amino acids: CASRDSSYEQYF. The DNA for the CDR3 is TGCGCCAGCAGGGACAGCTCCTACGAGCAGTACTTC.

The V gene is TRBV6-5, the J gene TRBJ2-2; D gene ambiguous. Germline V gives CDR1 MNHEY, CDR2 SVGAGI. The CDR3 is 16 amino acids. The V end was cut by 5 bases, the J end by 0 bases, with 13 bases between. DNA for the CDR3: TGTGCCAGCAGTATCAACAGTGAAGCGAACACCGGGGAGCTGTTTTTT. It codes for CASSINSEANTGELFF.

The rearrangement uses TRBV14 and TRBJ1-4; D not resolved. Germline lookup yields CDR1 SGHDN and CDR2 FVKESK. V was trimmed by 1 base and J by 6 bases, leaving 12 bases between them. The CDR3 has 15 amino acids. The CDR3 is CASSQGRDWHEKLFF. The CDR3 DNA is TGTGCCAGCAGCCAAGGAAGGGATTGGCATGAAAAACTGTTTTTT.

This clonotype was seen a handful of times. This chain connects TRBV20-1 to TRBJ1-3; the D gene is possibly TRBD1 (6 bases). Germline V gives CDR1 DFQATT, CDR2 SNEGSKA (reference sequence). The CDR3 has 16 residues. Deletions cut 3 bases from V and 0 bases from J, with 15 bases between. The CDR3 sequence is CSARDSSGNSGNTIYF. CDR3 DNA: TGCAGTGCTAGGGACAGCTCAGGAAACTCTGGAAACACCATATATTTT.

CDR3 sequence (DNA): TGTGCCAGTAGTATTGGTGGCCAGCCCCAGCATTTT. It codes for CASSIGGQPQHF. The J gene is TRBJ1-5, the V gene TRBV19; D ambiguous. CDR1 is LNHDA and CDR2 is SQIVND in the germline V gene (reference sequence). V dropped 3 bases and J dropped 7 bases, with 7 bases sitting between them. This CDR3 is 12 amino acids long. Supplemented by reference TRBV19 and TRBJ1-5, the full variable domain reads DGGITQSPKYLFRKEGQNVTLSCEQNLNHDAMYWYRQDPGQGLRLIYYSQIVNDFQKGDIAEGYSVSREKKESFPLTVTSAQKNPTAFYLCASSIGGQPQHFGDGTRLSIL.

This clonotype was counted at least ten times. This sequence joins TRBV7-8 and TRBJ2-5; D is undetermined. Germline-derived CDR1 and CDR2 are SGHVS and FQNEAQ. CDR3 size: 12 residues. Trimming took 5 bases from V and 9 from J, leaving 13 bases between them. The CDR3 loop reads CASSPTVTAQYF. CDR3 DNA: TGTGCCAGCAGCCCGACCGTAACGGCCCAGTACTTC.

Comments on this clonotype: A read error is possible here, since a much larger clone lies one base away. This chain connects TRBV6-6 to TRBJ1-5; no reliable D call. This CDR3 contains 17 residues. Germline V gene lookup returns CDR1 MNHNY and CDR2 SVGAGI (reference sequence). The CDR3 DNA sequence: TGTTCCAGCAGTTACTCGAGTGTACAAAATAGCAATCAGCCCCAGCATTTT. Translating it yields CSSSYSSVQNSNQPQHF.

This chain links TRBV27 with TRBJ1-3; D is uncertain. V was pared by 2 bases and J by 5 bases, with 10 bases between. The germline CDR1 and CDR2 sequences are MNHEY and SMNVEV (reference sequence). CDR3 length: 14 amino acids. The CDR3 reads CASSLMAGRNTIYF. The DNA of the CDR3 is TGTGCCAGCAGTTTAATGGCAGGACGAAACACCATATATTTT.

This clonotype was observed at least ten times. The V gene is TRBV6-2 or TRBV6-3, the J gene TRBJ2-7; the D is unclear. Trimming pared 5 bases from V and 7 bases from J, leaving 18 bases between. The length of the CDR3 is 14 residues. Per the germline V gene, CDR1 is MNHEY and CDR2 is SVGEGT. The CDR3 nucleotides are TGTGCCAGCAGTGATTTTACTGGGAAGGAGGAGCAGTACTTC. Encoded protein: CASSDFTGKEEQYF.

This clonotype was seen ten or more times. The genes are TRBV28 and TRBJ1-1; possible D gene TRBD1, 5 bases. Germline V lookup: CDR1 MDHEN, CDR2 SYDVKM. Trimming cost V 2 bases and J 5 bases, with 9 bases left between them. This CDR3 comprises 13 residues. In nucleotides, the CDR3 is TGTGCCAGCAGTTTAATTGGGGGAACTGAAGCTTTCTTT. Protein product: CASSLIGGTEAFF.

The rearrangement uses TRBV4-3 and TRBJ2-1; 8 bases fit TRBD1. This CDR3 has 17 amino acids. The trim removed 3 bases at V and 0 bases at J, leaving 7 bases unmatched. Germline lookup yields CDR1 LGHNA and CDR2 YSLEER. The CDR3 region has the DNA TGCGCCAGCAGCCATGACCCTACAGGGGGCTCCTACAATGAGCAGTTCTTC. This gives the protein CASSHDPTGGSYNEQFF.

Concerning this clonotype: One base away lies a much larger clone, so this may be a sequencing read error. V gene TRBV19 combines with J gene TRBJ1-2; TRBD1 might be the D (6 bases). CDR3 size: 15 residues. Germline V gives CDR1 LNHDA, CDR2 SQIVND (reference sequence). V was trimmed by 5 bases and J by 4 bases, leaving 17 bases between them. DNA for the CDR3: TGTGCCAGTAGTTTCGGACAGAGGACAATCTATGGCTACACCTTC. Its translation: CASSFGQRTIYGYTF. The variable domain in full, completed from reference TRBV19 and TRBJ1-2, reads DGGITQSPKYLFRKEGQNVTLSCEQNLNHDAMYWYRQDPGQGLRLIYYSQIVNDFQKGDIAEGYSVSREKKESFPLTVTSAQKNPTAFYLCASSFGQRTIYGYTFGSGTRLTVV.

This clonotype was detected only once. The V gene is TRBV27, the J gene TRBJ2-1, with a possible D match to TRBD2 (7 bases). Between the trimmed V and J ends, which lost 6 bases and 2 bases, there was a span of 11 bases. CDR3 length equals 14 residues. CDR1 MNHEY and CDR2 SMNVEV come from the germline V gene (reference sequence). DNA for the CDR3: TGTGCCAGCAGGCCGGGGGGCCCCTACAATGAGCAGTTCTTC. Its translation: CASRPGGPYNEQFF.

This clonotype was counted ten times or more. The chain carries TRBV6-6 and TRBJ1-5, with a possible D match to TRBD1 (5 bases). Trimming left V 2 bases short and J 3 bases short, with 11 bases between. CDR1 and CDR2 from the germline V gene are MNHNY and SVGAGI (reference sequence). The CDR3 consists of 15 residues. CDR3 sequence reads: CASSYLQGPNQPQHF. The DNA for the CDR3 is TGTGCCAGCAGTTACCTTCAGGGTCCCAATCAGCCCCAGCATTTT.

About this clonotype: A single base separates this from a much larger clone, so it may be a read error. V gene TRBV29-1 combines with J gene TRBJ2-3; the D is unclear. The germline gives CDR1 SQVTM, CDR2 ANQGSEA. This CDR3 has 11 residues. The DNA for the CDR3 is TGCTGCGCCCTAGACGGGTATACGCAGTATTTT. Its translation: CCALDGYTQYF.

This chain links TRBV6-6 with TRBJ1-4; D not certain. Germline assignment: CDR1 MNHNY and CDR2 SVGAGI (reference sequence). V lost 5 bases and J 2 bases, leaving 15 bases between the germline ends. This CDR3 comprises 16 residues. The CDR3 DNA follows: TGTGCCAGCAGTACCCCCAGCCGGAGGACTAATGAAAAACTGTTTTTT. This codes for CASSTPSRRTNEKLFF.